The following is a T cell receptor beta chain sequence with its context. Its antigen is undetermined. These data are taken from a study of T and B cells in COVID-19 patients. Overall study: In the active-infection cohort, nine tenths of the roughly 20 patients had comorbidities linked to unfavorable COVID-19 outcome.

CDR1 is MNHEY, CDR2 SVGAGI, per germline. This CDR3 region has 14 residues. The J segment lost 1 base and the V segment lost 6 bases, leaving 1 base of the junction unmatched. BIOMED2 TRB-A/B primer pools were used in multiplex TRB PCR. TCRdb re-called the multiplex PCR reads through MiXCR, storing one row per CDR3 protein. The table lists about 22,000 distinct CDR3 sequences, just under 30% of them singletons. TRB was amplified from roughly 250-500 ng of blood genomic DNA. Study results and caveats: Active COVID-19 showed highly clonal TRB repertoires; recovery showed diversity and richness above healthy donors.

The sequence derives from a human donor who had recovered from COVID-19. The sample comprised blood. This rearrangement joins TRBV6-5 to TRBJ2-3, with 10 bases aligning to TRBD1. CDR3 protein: CASRGTGGTDTQYF. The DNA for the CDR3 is TGTGCCAGCAGAGGGACAGGGGGCACAGATACGCAGTATTTT.